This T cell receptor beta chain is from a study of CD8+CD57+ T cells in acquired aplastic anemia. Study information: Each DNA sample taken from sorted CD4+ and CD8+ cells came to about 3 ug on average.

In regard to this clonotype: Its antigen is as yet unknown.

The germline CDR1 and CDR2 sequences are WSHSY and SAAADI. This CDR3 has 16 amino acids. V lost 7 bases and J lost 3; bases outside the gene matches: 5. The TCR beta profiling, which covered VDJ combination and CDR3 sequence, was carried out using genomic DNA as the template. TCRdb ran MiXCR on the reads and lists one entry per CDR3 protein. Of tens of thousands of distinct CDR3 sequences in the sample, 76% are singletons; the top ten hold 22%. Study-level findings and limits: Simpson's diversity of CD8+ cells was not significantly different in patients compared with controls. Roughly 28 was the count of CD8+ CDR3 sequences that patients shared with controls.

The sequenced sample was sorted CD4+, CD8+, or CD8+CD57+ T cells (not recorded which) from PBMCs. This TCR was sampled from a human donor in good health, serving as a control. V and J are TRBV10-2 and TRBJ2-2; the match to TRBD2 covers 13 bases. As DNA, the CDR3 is TGCGCCAGCACCCTAGGACTAGCGGGGGACACCGGGGAGCTGTTTTTT. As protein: CASTLGLAGDTGELFF.